This TCR beta chain was profiled in a study of T-cell reconstitution after alpha-beta-depleted transplantation in children. This clonotype was recorded at least ten times. A TCRbeta library incorporating unique molecular identifiers was prepared. TCRdb re-called the PCR reads with MiXCR, one entry per CDR3 protein. The sample holds under 20,000 distinct CDR3 sequences, over 10% seen once. The length of the CDR3 is 15 residues. Per the germline V gene, CDR1 is SGHRS and CDR2 is YFSETQ. J gave up 4 bases and V 2 bases, and 5 bases lay outside the gene matches. The rearrangement joins TRBV5-1 to TRBJ2-3, with 9 bases matching TRBD2. The receptor was isolated from a female patient between 2 and 15 years old who had a stem cell transplant for congenital amegakaryocytic thrombocytopenia, so the T cells may come from the graft donor. This sample comprised PBMCs, mostly from graft donor cells, obtained 60 days after TCRalphabeta/CD19-depleted stem cell transplant. CDR3 sequence (DNA): TGCGCCAGCAGCTTCCTAGCGGGGACCGCAGATACGCAGTATTTT. This encodes CASSFLAGTADTQYF.